A selection of T cell receptor beta chains follows, all from one sample in a study of response to subunit inactivated influenza vaccine. In TCRdb, the RT-PCR reads were re-called with MiXCR into one record per CDR3 protein. The table lists around 580,000 distinct CDR3 sequences, 14% of them singletons. The sample consisted of PBMCs from blood, taken approximately 13 days after vaccination. The receptor set was obtained from a man aged 45 to 65 who received an inactivated influenza vaccine. CDR3s include the opening cysteine and the closing phenylalanine or tryptophan. The D gene is left open where the match is weak. Where a row states a size, it is once, few, many or the class of an expanded clone; other rows omit it.

clone size	V gene	D gene	J gene	CDR3 protein	CDR3 DNA
few	TRBV6-1	TRBD1	TRBJ2-7	CASSPLSGTGGYEQYF	TGTGCCAGCAGTCCATTAAGTGGGACAGGGGGTTACGAGCAGTACTTC
few	TRBV12-3/TRBV12-4	-	TRBJ1-2	CASSPFKYGYTF	TGTGCCAGCAGCCCCTTTAAGTATGGCTACACCTTC
few	TRBV5-1	-	TRBJ2-1	CASSFEGLGNEQFF	TGCGCCAGCAGCTTCGAGGGCCTGGGTAATGAGCAGTTCTTC
-	TRBV5-1	-	TRBJ2-5	CASSQTSHRETQYF	TGCGCCAGCAGCCAAACTTCTCATCGGGAGACCCAGTACTTC
few	TRBV5-1	-	TRBJ2-5	CATSPGLSQETQYF	TGCGCCACCAGTCCGGGACTGAGCCAAGAGACCCAGTACTTC
-	TRBV6-2/TRBV6-3	TRBD1	TRBJ2-7	CASKLHRDRPYEQYF	TGTGCCAGCAAACTACACCGGGACAGGCCCTACGAGCAGTACTTC
few	TRBV3-1	-	TRBJ2-5	CASSHRRTNQETQYF	TGTGCCAGCAGCCATAGACGGACTAACCAAGAGACCCAGTACTTC
few	TRBV5-1	-	TRBJ2-1	CASSSPILTQNNNEQFF	TGCGCCAGCAGCTCTCCTATTTTAACTCAAAACAACAATGAGCAGTTCTTC
-	TRBV5-1	TRBD1	TRBJ2-5	CASSLHGRGKETQYF	TGCGCCAGCAGCTTGCATGGCAGGGGGAAGGAGACCCAGTACTTC
few	TRBV5-5	-	TRBJ2-4	CASSSSWDVVTKNIQYF	TGTGCCAGCAGCTCCTCGTGGGACGTCGTGACCAAAAACATTCAGTACTTC
-	TRBV25-1	TRBD1	TRBJ2-7	CASSELPGQTYEQYF	TGTGCCAGCAGTGAACTTCCGGGACAGACCTACGAGCAGTACTTC
-	TRBV20-1	-	TRBJ2-5	CSASRTGKETQYF	TGCAGTGCTAGTCGTACAGGGAAGGAGACCCAGTACTTC
few	TRBV10-3	TRBD1	TRBJ1-6	CAISESGTGGSPLHF	TGTGCCATCAGTGAGTCCGGGACAGGGGGTTCACCCCTCCACTTT
few	TRBV5-6	-	TRBJ2-7	CASSLDRAQQYF	TGTGCCAGCAGCTTGGACCGCGCGCAGCAGTACTTC
few	TRBV10-3	-	TRBJ2-1	CAISADKSSYNEQFF	TGTGCCATCAGTGCTGACAAAAGCTCCTACAATGAGCAGTTCTTC
-	TRBV7-9	-	TRBJ2-1	CASSRGTEMQFF	TGTGCCAGCAGCCGCGGGACAGAGATGCAGTTCTTC
-	TRBV7-9	-	TRBJ2-7	CASSRAGGLGEQYF	TGTGCCAGCAGCCGGGCCGGGGGCTTGGGCGAGCAGTACTTC
few	TRBV28	TRBD2	TRBJ2-3	CASSPSRSGGTTDTQYF	TGTGCCAGCAGTCCATCCAGGAGCGGGGGGACCACAGATACGCAGTATTTT
many	TRBV10-3	TRBD2	TRBJ2-2	CAISAPVGLADTGELFF	TGTGCCATCAGTGCCCCGGTGGGACTAGCGGACACCGGGGAGCTGTTTTTT
-	TRBV7-3	TRBD2	TRBJ2-1	CASSSRGEAEQFF	TGTGCCAGCAGCTCCCGGGGGGAGGCCGAGCAGTTCTTC
many	TRBV11-2	-	TRBJ2-7	CASSLSVKGYEQYF	TGTGCCAGCAGCTTATCGGTCAAAGGCTACGAGCAGTACTTC
once	TRBV19	-	TRBJ2-2	CASSIKPRGGELFF	TGTGCCAGTAGTATCAAACCCCGTGGAGGGGAGCTGTTTTTT
-	TRBV19	TRBD1	TRBJ1-4	CASSGDRGQGEKLFF	TGTGCCAGTAGTGGGGACAGGGGGCAGGGTGAAAAACTGTTTTTT
few	TRBV19	-	TRBJ2-1	CASTNPRGAGPNEQFF	TGTGCCAGTACCAACCCCCGGGGAGCGGGCCCCAATGAGCAGTTCTTC
many	TRBV5-1	TRBD1	TRBJ1-4	CASSRSRDSTTNEKLFF	TGCGCCAGCAGCAGGTCACGGGACAGCACAACTAATGAAAAACTGTTTTTT
few	TRBV10-3	-	TRBJ1-2	CAISESEPEGYTF	TGTGCCATCAGTGAGTCAGAACCTGAAGGCTACACCTTC
-	TRBV6-2/TRBV6-3	-	TRBJ2-1	CASSSPPRGRQFF	TGTGCCAGCAGTTCCCCCCCGCGCGGGCGGCAGTTCTTC
few	TRBV11-2	-	TRBJ2-2	CASSLYRTGELFF	TGTGCCAGCAGCCTATACAGGACCGGGGAGCTGTTTTTT
few	TRBV12-3/TRBV12-4	-	TRBJ1-2	CASSLAGANYGYTF	TGTGCCAGCAGTTTAGCAGGAGCTAACTATGGCTACACCTTC
-	TRBV20-1	TRBD2	TRBJ2-1	CSAMPGTSGRYNEQFF	TGCAGTGCCATGCCGGGAACTAGCGGCCGCTACAATGAGCAGTTCTTC
-	TRBV20-1	-	TRBJ2-1	CSARDLDHLYHNEQFF	TGCAGTGCTAGAGATCTGGACCACCTTTACCACAATGAGCAGTTCTTC
few	TRBV7-2	TRBD2	TRBJ2-3	CASSLRASGGGTQYF	TGTGCCAGCAGCCTCCGCGCTAGCGGGGGGGGTACGCAGTATTTT
few	TRBV10-3	-	TRBJ2-3	CAISDPGYTDTQYF	TGTGCCATCAGTGATCCTGGATACACAGATACGCAGTATTTT
few	TRBV28	-	TRBJ2-3	CASSSSGGRDTQYF	TGTGCCAGCAGTTCCTCTGGGGGACGAGATACGCAGTATTTT
-	TRBV5-1	-	TRBJ2-5	CASSATGVQETQYF	TGCGCCAGCAGCGCAACGGGGGTCCAAGAGACCCAGTACTTC
-	TRBV7-3	TRBD1	TRBJ2-7	CASSPDRDRGYEQYF	TGTGCCAGCAGCCCAGACCGGGACAGGGGCTACGAGCAGTACTTC